One and the same sample provided the 25 T cell receptor beta chains below, sequenced in a study of T cell responses to AZD1222 COVID-19 vaccine. Sequencing used immunoSEQ multiplex PCR; TCRdb keeps in-frame clones, though not all of them. This sample has some 120,000 clones, with 92% found just once. The sequencing here drew on peripheral blood, taken on day 0 of AZD1222 vaccination. These receptors all come from an adult in good health.

The chain uses TRBV6-2 or TRBV6-3 and TRBJ1-1; D ambiguous. Germline lookup yields CDR1 MNHEY and CDR2 SVGEGT. Trimming removed 2 bases at V and 0 bases at J, with 13 bases between. The CDR3 is 16 residues long. The CDR3 DNA reads as TGTGCCAGCAGTTACGAGATAGGAGGATTGAACACTGAAGCTTTCTTT. It encodes CASSYEIGGLNTEAFF.

This chain links TRBV4-1 with TRBJ2-7; D remains unclear. The germline CDR1 and CDR2 sequences are MGHRA and YSYEKL. Trimming left V 2 bases short and J 5 bases short, with 13 bases between. This CDR3 is 14 amino acids long. CDR3 coding DNA: TGCGCCAGCAGCCAACCAAGACATTCCCACGAGCAGTACTTC. Translating gives CASSQPRHSHEQYF.

The V call is TRBV19, the J call TRBJ1-5, with D hard to call. The V end was cut by 10 bases, the J end by 2 bases, with 21 bases between. Germline assignment: CDR1 LNHDA and CDR2 SQIVND (reference sequence). The CDR3 contains 16 residues. DNA for the CDR3: TGTGCCACCAAGGACCCAGCCGGTTTTGGCAATCAGCCCCAGCATTTT. Protein: CATKDPAGFGNQPQHF. Based on the CDR3 plus reference TRBV19 and TRBJ1-5, the full variable domain is DGGITQSPKYLFRKEGQNVTLSCEQNLNHDAMYWYRQDPGQGLRLIYYSQIVNDFQKGDIAEGYSVSREKKESFPLTVTSAQKNPTAFYLCATKDPAGFGNQPQHFGDGTRLSIL.

The chain employs TRBV5-1 and TRBJ1-1; TRBD1 aligns across 7 bases. CDR1 SGHRS and CDR2 YFSETQ come from the germline V gene. The CDR3 totals 13 residues. The junction had 1 base not matched to a gene; V was cut back by 2 bases and J by 3 bases. The CDR3 here is CASSFTGDTEAFF. In DNA form, the CDR3 reads TGCGCCAGCAGCTTCACAGGGGACACTGAAGCTTTCTTT.

V usage is TRBV6-5 and J usage is TRBJ1-5, with D perhaps matching TRBD1 (5 bases). The V gene's germline CDR1 is MNHEY and CDR2 SVGAGI. The length of the CDR3 is 16 residues. V lost 5 bases and J lost 1, with 15 bases in between. The CDR3 is CASSNWDLRSNQPQHF. For the CDR3, the DNA is TGTGCCAGCAGTAACTGGGACCTGAGGAGCAATCAGCCCCAGCATTTT.

The rearrangement links TRBV7-3 to TRBJ2-1, with a tentative D call TRBD2 (6 bases). V lost 2 bases, J lost 1 base, and 12 bases lay in between. Germline lookup yields CDR1 SGHTA and CDR2 FQGTGA. The CDR3 is made up of 16 amino acids. The DNA for the CDR3 is TGTGCCAGCAGCTTAGGTGGAGCGGGTTCCTACAATGAGCAGTTCTTC. Translated: CASSLGGAGSYNEQFF. Variable domain in full (rest from reference TRBV7-3 and TRBJ2-1): GAGVSQTPSNKVTEKGKYVELRCDPISGHTALYWYRQSLGQGPEFLIYFQGTGAADDSGLPNDRFFAVRPEGSVSTLKIQRTERGDSAVYLCASSLGGAGSYNEQFFGPGTRLTVL.

The chain carries TRBV6-5 and TRBJ2-7; D perhaps matches TRBD2 (5 bases). The CDR3 sequence is 15 residues long. Germline CDR1 and CDR2: MNHEY and SVGAGI. Deletions cut 6 bases from V and 0 bases from J, with 15 bases between. CDR3 residues: CASSPARGFSYEQYF. The CDR3 DNA follows: TGTGCCAGCAGCCCCGCCCGGGGATTCTCCTACGAGCAGTACTTC.

This chain uses TRBV5-6 with TRBJ2-7, with a tentative D call TRBD1 (6 bases). CDR1 SGHDT and CDR2 YYEEEE come from the germline V gene. Trimming stripped 3 bases from V and 6 bases from J, with 19 bases between. CDR3 size: 15 residues. The CDR3 DNA is TGTGCCAGCAGCTCAACAGGGTTCGGTCTTCTCGAGCAGTACTTC. Translation gives CASSSTGFGLLEQYF.

The genes are TRBV7-3 and TRBJ2-3, with D hard to call. The CDR3 runs to 15 residues. Per germline, CDR1 SGHTA and CDR2 FQGTGA. The germline V and J ends were trimmed by 0 bases and 0 bases, with 7 bases remaining between them. This CDR3 reads CASSLTFRSTDTQYF. CDR3 DNA sequence: TGTGCCAGCAGCTTAACGTTCCGAAGCACAGATACGCAGTATTTT. Combining the CDR3 with reference TRBV7-3 and TRBJ2-3 gives the whole variable domain GAGVSQTPSNKVTEKGKYVELRCDPISGHTALYWYRQSLGQGPEFLIYFQGTGAADDSGLPNDRFFAVRPEGSVSTLKIQRTERGDSAVYLCASSLTFRSTDTQYFGPGTRLTVL.

The chain couples TRBV9 to TRBJ2-7; TRBD2 matches at 7 bases. CDR3 size: 15 residues. Germline V lookup: CDR1 SGDLS, CDR2 YYNGEE. J lost 3 bases, V lost 0 bases, and 6 bases had no gene match. CDR3 nucleotide sequence: TGTGCCAGCAGCGTAGGCCCTAGCGGCTACTACGAGCAGTACTTC. This sequence encodes CASSVGPSGYYEQYF.

A word on this clone: Other nucleotide sequences in the sample specify the same CDR3. The chain recombines TRBV12-3 or TRBV12-4 with TRBJ1-1; D not resolved. V was pared by 3 bases and J by 0 bases, with 5 bases between. This CDR3 is built from 13 residues. The CDR3 here is CASSFLMNTEAFF. The DNA for the CDR3 is TGTGCCAGCAGTTTCCTAATGAACACTGAAGCTTTCTTT.

This chain connects TRBV5-1 to TRBJ2-3; 7 bases fit TRBD1. Germline CDR1 and CDR2: SGHRS and YFSETQ. Germline trimming cut 5 bases from V and 6 bases from J; bases unmatched to any gene: 3. This CDR3 is 12 amino acids long. The CDR3 protein is CASRVTGDTQYF. DNA for the CDR3: TGCGCCAGCAGAGTGACAGGGGATACGCAGTATTTT.

This clone was found a few times. The CDR3 bases are TGTGCCAGCAGTTTATCGGGGGCTATGGATTCACCCCTCCACTTT. The encoded protein is CASSLSGAMDSPLHF. This chain uses TRBV27 with TRBJ1-6, with a possible D match to TRBD1 (6 bases). The CDR3 is 15 amino acids. Trimming shortened V by 0 bases and J by 8 bases, and 11 bases separated the two germline ends. Germline V gives CDR1 MNHEY, CDR2 SMNVEV (reference sequence).

This clone was detected a few times. The chain has TRBV5-1 and TRBJ2-2; no clear D gene. This CDR3 spans 13 amino acids. V was clipped by 2 bases and J by 4 bases, with 6 bases between them. Germline lookup yields CDR1 SGHRS and CDR2 YFSETQ. The CDR3 DNA follows: TGCGCCAGCAGCTTCGGAGCCACCGGGGAGCTGTTTTTT. Translated: CASSFGATGELFF.

This sequence joins TRBV6-5 and TRBJ1-2; TRBD1 agrees at 9 bases. With V trimmed by 6 bases and J by 3 bases, 8 bases remained unmatched. The CDR3 extends over 15 amino acids. Germline loops: CDR1 MNHEY, CDR2 SVGAGI. CDR3 residues: CASRTGTGWDYGYTF. CDR3 nucleotides: TGTGCCAGCAGGACAGGGACAGGGTGGGACTATGGCTACACCTTC.

V is TRBV6-5 and J is TRBJ2-6, with 7 bases aligning to TRBD1. Germline lookup yields CDR1 MNHEY and CDR2 SVGAGI. V shed 7 bases, J shed 2 bases, and the junction held 2 bases outside the gene matches. The length of the CDR3 is 14 residues. This CDR3 is CASTTGAGANVLTF. As DNA, the CDR3 is TGTGCCAGCACCACAGGGGCTGGGGCCAACGTCCTGACTTTC.

The J gene is TRBJ1-2, the V gene TRBV3-1 (or the pseudogene TRBV3-2); D remains ambiguous. Germline V CDR1 and CDR2: LGHDT, YNNKEL (reference sequence). This CDR3 contains 12 residues. The V end lost 2 bases, the J end lost 8 bases, and 9 bases lay between the germline ends. This CDR3 is CASSQRVRGYTF. Here the CDR3 DNA reads TGTGCCAGCAGCCAAAGGGTGAGGGGCTACACCTTC.

This rearrangement joins TRBV20-1 to TRBJ2-3; D tentatively reads TRBD1 or TRBD2 (5 bases each). V was pared by 6 bases and J by 2 bases, with 6 bases between. The CDR3 contains 11 residues. Germline-derived CDR1 and CDR2 are DFQATT and SNEGSKA (reference sequence). In DNA, the CDR3 is TGCAGTGCGGGACCCACAGATACGCAGTATTTT. This sequence encodes CSAGPTDTQYF.

The rearrangement links TRBV14 to TRBJ1-6; D remains ambiguous. V lost 3 bases and J 11 bases, leaving 26 bases between the germline ends. Germline CDR1 and CDR2: SGHDN and FVKESK. The CDR3 has 18 amino acids. DNA for the CDR3: TGTGCCAGCAGCCAGATTGGTAAAAACAGTGTCATGGGAACACCCCTCCACTTT. This translates into CASSQIGKNSVMGTPLHF. The complete variable domain, with remaining parts taken from reference TRBV14 and TRBJ1-6, reads EAGVTQFPSHSVIEKGQTVTLRCDPISGHDNLYWYRRVMGKEIKFLLHFVKESKQDESGMPNNRFLAERTGGTYSTLKVQPAELEDSGVYFCASSQIGKNSVMGTPLHFGNGTRLTVT.

The CDR3 protein is CAWSVSRNTIYF. CDR3 sequence (DNA): TGTGCCTGGAGTGTTAGTAGAAACACCATATATTTT. The gene calls are TRBV30 and TRBJ1-3; D ambiguous. CDR1 GTSNPN and CDR2 SVGIG come from the germline V gene (reference sequence). CDR3 length equals 12 residues. The ends were cut back, 0 bases at V and 5 bases at J, with 5 bases in the middle. The complete variable domain, with remaining parts taken from reference TRBV30 and TRBJ1-3, reads SQTIHQWPATLVQPVGSPLSLECTVEGTSNPNLYWYRQAAGRGLQLLFYSVGIGQISSEVPQNLSASRPQDRQFILSSKKLLLSDSGFYLCAWSVSRNTIYFGEGSWLTVV.

The chain joins TRBV7-9 to TRBJ2-1; TRBD2 agrees at 10 bases. CDR3 length equals 16 residues. Per germline, CDR1 SEHNR and CDR2 FQNEAQ (reference sequence). The trim removed 8 bases at V and 4 bases at J, leaving 11 bases unmatched. For the CDR3, the DNA is TGTGCCAGCTATCGAAGCGGGAGGGCCCTTTACAATGAGCAGTTCTTC. This codes for CASYRSGRALYNEQFF.

This chain connects TRBV6-5 to TRBJ1-2, with 7 bases fitting TRBD1. CDR1 and CDR2 from the germline V gene are MNHEY and SVGAGI. V lost 2 bases to trimming and J lost 4 bases; unmatched junction nucleotides: 4. The CDR3 is made up of 14 amino acids. Here the CDR3 reads CASSYHGTAYGYTF. In DNA form, the CDR3 reads TGTGCCAGCAGTTACCACGGGACAGCCTATGGCTACACCTTC.

The chain links TRBV5-4 to TRBJ2-2; 9 bases match TRBD1. Germline CDR1 and CDR2: SGHNT and YYREEE (reference sequence). The CDR3 extends over 17 amino acids. V dropped 4 bases and J dropped 6; count of bases not matched to a gene: 13. The CDR3 nucleotides are TGTGCCAGCAGCGGCGGGACAGGGAATCAGTTCGCCGGGGAGCTGTTTTTT. Protein: CASSGGTGNQFAGELFF. The entire variable domain, with the rest obtained from reference TRBV5-4 and TRBJ2-2, is as follows: ETGVTQSPTHLIKTRGQQVTLRCSSQSGHNTVSWYQQALGQGPQFIFQYYREEENGRGNFPPRFSGLQFPNYSSELNVNALELDDSALYLCASSGGTGNQFAGELFFGEGSRLTVL.

The chain links TRBV19 to TRBJ2-2; tentatively, D is TRBD2 (5 bases). The CDR3 is 18 amino acids. V lost 3 bases, J lost 2 bases, and 19 bases lay in between. Looked up from germline, CDR1 is LNHDA and CDR2 is SQIVND (reference sequence). In DNA form, the CDR3 reads TGTGCCAGTAGTATCAGAGGACTTTGGACCTCCAACACCGGGGAGCTGTTTTTT. Its protein product is CASSIRGLWTSNTGELFF. Complete variable domain (other parts from reference TRBV19 and TRBJ2-2): DGGITQSPKYLFRKEGQNVTLSCEQNLNHDAMYWYRQDPGQGLRLIYYSQIVNDFQKGDIAEGYSVSREKKESFPLTVTSAQKNPTAFYLCASSIRGLWTSNTGELFFGEGSRLTVL.

This rearrangement joins TRBV18 to TRBJ1-5, with 7 bases lining up with TRBD1. The CDR3 is 17 residues long. The trim removed 4 bases at V and 2 bases at J, leaving 11 bases unmatched. CDR1 and CDR2 from the germline V gene are KGHSH and LQKENI. The CDR3 nucleotides are TGTGCCAGCTCACTCCTTGCCCCCGGGACAGGCAATCAGCCCCAGCATTTT. Its translation is CASSLLAPGTGNQPQHF.